Listed below are T cell receptor beta chains from one sample, sequenced in a study of molecular identifiers for immune sequencing clone quantification. TCRdb reprocessed the PCR reads with MiXCR, giving one entry per CDR3 protein. The table includes tens of thousands of distinct CDR3 sequences, approximately 24% detected once. The sequenced sample was naive CD8+ T cells from blood, with Jurkat cell RNA spiked in. Receptors originate from a human donor in good health. Some libraries in this study had Jurkat cell RNA spiked in. Each CDR3 is given with its conserved first and last residue. Each record gives: clone size, J gene, V gene, D gene, CDR3 protein, CDR3 DNA. A D gene is named only where the DNA matches it firmly. Only part of the rows carry a size: once, few, many, or a class if the clone is expanded.

few | TRBJ2-2 | TRBV27 | - | CASSYGSGELFF | TGTGCCAGCAGTTATGGATCCGGGGAGCTGTTTTTT
- | TRBJ2-7 | TRBV4-1 | - | CASSQDGLSYEQYF | TGCGCCAGCAGCCAAGATGGCCTCTCCTACGAGCAGTACTTC
many | TRBJ2-3 | TRBV4-3 | - | CASSQARGMQGDTQYF | TGCGCCAGCAGCCAAGCCCGGGGCATGCAAGGAGATACGCAGTATTTT
many | TRBJ1-1 | TRBV19 | - | CASSLLSGGNTEAFF | TGTGCCAGTAGTCTCCTTAGCGGGGGGAACACTGAAGCTTTCTTT
once | TRBJ1-1 | TRBV7-8 | - | CASSLLGRARNTEAFF | TGTGCCAGCAGCTTATTAGGACGCGCACGGAACACTGAAGCTTTCTTT
- | TRBJ2-3 | TRBV6-2/TRBV6-3 | TRBD2 | CASSYSEREPSWVPAPLYF | TGTGCCAGCAGTTACTCTGAGCGGGAGCCTTCTTGGGTCCCAGCTCCGCTGTATTTT
many | TRBJ1-1 | TRBV20-1 | - | CSARALGETTGGLEAFF | TGCAGTGCTAGAGCCTTGGGGGAAACGACAGGCGGTCTTGAAGCTTTCTTT
many | TRBJ2-3 | TRBV6-6 | - | CASSLSPGDTQYF | TGTGCCAGCAGCCTCAGCCCAGGTGATACGCAGTATTTT
- | TRBJ2-7 | TRBV4-1 | - | CASSQKFRQYEQYF | TGCGCCAGCAGCCAAAAGTTCCGTCAGTACGAGCAGTACTTC
many | TRBJ2-2 | TRBV20-1 | - | CSAKGPGEVGELFF | TGCAGTGCAAAAGGACCGGGTGAAGTCGGGGAGCTGTTTTTT
many | TRBJ2-5 | TRBV7-6 | TRBD2 | CASSAAGVGETQYF | TGTGCCAGCAGCGCAGCGGGAGTAGGCGAGACCCAGTACTTC
- | TRBJ2-5 | TRBV4-2 | TRBD2 | CASSQGLLAGGPYQGTQYF | TGTGCCAGCAGCCAAGGTCTACTAGCGGGAGGGCCGTACCAAGGGACCCAGTACTTC
many | TRBJ2-1 | TRBV4-1 | - | CASSPSDRSNEQFF | TGCGCCAGCAGTCCCTCAGACAGGTCGAATGAGCAGTTCTTC
- | TRBJ1-5 | TRBV20-1 | TRBD1 | CSARGFRDSVNQPQHF | TGCAGTGCTAGAGGTTTTAGGGACAGCGTCAATCAGCCCCAGCATTTT
many | TRBJ1-1 | TRBV7-9 | TRBD1 | CASRPPGQGPNTEAFF | TGTGCCAGCAGACCCCCGGGACAGGGACCGAACACTGAAGCTTTCTTT
- | TRBJ2-2 | TRBV7-9 | - | CASSFVGELFF | TGTGCCAGCAGCTTTGTCGGGGAGCTGTTTTTT
many | TRBJ2-3 | TRBV9 | TRBD1 | CASSETGRAADTQYF | TGTGCCAGCAGCGAGACAGGGCGGGCGGCAGATACGCAGTATTTT
many | TRBJ2-3 | TRBV29-1 | TRBD2 | CSVATGTSGGVADTQYF | TGCAGCGTTGCCACCGGGACTAGCGGGGGGGTGGCAGATACGCAGTATTTT
few | TRBJ1-3 | TRBV6-5 | TRBD1 | CASSTTGGSGNTIYF | TGTGCCAGCAGTACGACAGGGGGCTCTGGAAACACCATATATTTT
many | TRBJ2-3 | TRBV15 | TRBD2 | CATSGRTSGGATDTQYF | TGTGCCACCAGCGGGCGGACTAGCGGGGGGGCTACAGATACGCAGTATTTT
many | TRBJ2-5 | TRBV19 | - | CASSIAGGVYGETQYF | TGTGCCAGTAGTATAGCCGGGGGAGTCTACGGAGAGACCCAGTACTTC
many | TRBJ1-1 | TRBV20-1 | TRBD1 | CSAAGTGATEAFF | TGCAGTGCCGCCGGGACAGGGGCCACTGAAGCTTTCTTT
- | TRBJ1-1 | TRBV10-2 | - | CTSSDGSNTEAFF | TGCACCAGCAGTGACGGCAGTAACACTGAAGCCTTCTTT
many | TRBJ2-7 | TRBV4-3 | TRBD1 | CASSSVDRVSEQYF | TGCGCCAGCAGCTCGGTGGACAGGGTATCCGAGCAGTACTTC
many | TRBJ2-3 | TRBV4-3 | - | CASSRSIETTDTQYF | TGCGCCAGCAGCCGTTCAATCGAGACTACAGATACGCAGTATTTT
few | TRBJ2-5 | TRBV7-2 | TRBD2 | CASSLGTGGGARETQYF | TGTGCCAGCAGCTTAGGAACGGGCGGGGGGGCACGGGAGACCCAGTACTTC
many | TRBJ2-2 | TRBV6-2/TRBV6-3 | - | CASQIGGTGELFF | TGTGCCTCACAGATTGGGGGGACCGGGGAGCTGTTTTTT
many | TRBJ2-2 | TRBV7-9 | - | CASSSGSPTNTGELFF | TGTGCCAGCAGCTCCGGCAGTCCAACGAACACCGGGGAGCTGTTTTTT
once | TRBJ2-3 | TRBV21-1 | - | CASSPQPGVGLSPSTDTQYF | TGTGCCAGCAGCCCCCAGCCAGGGGTGGGCCTAAGTCCTAGCACAGATACGCAGTATTTT
few | TRBJ1-1 | TRBV9 | - | CASSARTDLGGEAFF | TGTGCCAGCAGCGCTCGGACGGATCTGGGCGGTGAAGCTTTCTTT
many | TRBJ2-1 | TRBV23-1 | TRBD1 | CAIPGQGGNEQFF | TGCGCCATCCCGGGACAGGGAGGCAATGAGCAGTTCTTC
medium-sized | TRBJ2-1 | TRBV7-2 | - | CASSLPPSDEQFF | TGTGCCAGCAGCTTACCGCCTAGCGATGAGCAGTTCTTC
few | TRBJ2-1 | TRBV12-3/TRBV12-4 | - | CASSYLQSSYNEQFF | TGTGCCAGCAGTTATCTACAGAGCTCCTACAATGAGCAGTTCTTC
once | TRBJ2-3 | TRBV4-1 | - | CASSQGDTRYF | TGCGCCAGCAGCCAAGGGGATACGCGGTATTTT
many | TRBJ2-2 | TRBV6-2/TRBV6-3 | TRBD2 | CASRPSAGENTGELFF | TGTGCCAGCAGACCCTCAGCGGGAGAGAACACCGGGGAGCTGTTTTTT
- | TRBJ2-7 | TRBV4-1 | TRBD2 | CASSQEVAGGFSSYEQYF | TGCGCCAGCAGCCAAGAGGTGGCGGGGGGCTTCAGCTCCTACGAGCAGTACTTC
- | TRBJ2-3 | TRBV12-2 | - | CASRVLRPNGRVDTQYF | TGTGCAAGCCGCGTACTTCGGCCTAACGGGAGAGTAGATACGCAGTATTTT
- | TRBJ2-7 | TRBV6-5 | TRBD2 | CASAGGYPYEQYF | TGTGCCAGCGCGGGGGGCTACCCCTACGAGCAGTACTTC
many | TRBJ1-1 | TRBV9 | - | CASSVAGSTEAFF | TGTGCCAGCAGCGTAGCGGGGAGCACTGAAGCTTTCTTT
many | TRBJ2-3 | TRBV11-2 | TRBD2 | CASSWWTSGVTDTQYF | TGTGCCAGCAGCTGGTGGACTAGCGGGGTAACAGATACGCAGTATTTT
- | TRBJ2-1 | TRBV7-9 | - | CASSARERTGSYNEQFF | TGTGCCAGCAGCGCCCGAGAGAGGACGGGTTCCTACAATGAGCAGTTCTTC